Listed below are T cell receptor beta chains from one sample, sequenced in a study of T cell responses to AZD1222 COVID-19 vaccine. Data came from immunoSEQ multiplex PCR; TCRdb stores just in-frame clones and leaves some out. The table shows about 140,000 clones, with 70% to 90% occurring only once. Sample: peripheral blood, taken on day 0 of AZD1222 vaccination. These receptors were obtained from an adult in good health. The CDR3 runs from the conserved cysteine through the conserved F or W.

V gene: TRBV12-3/TRBV12-4
J gene: TRBJ1-5
CDR3 protein: CATRTGGNQPQHF

V gene: TRBV5-4
J gene: TRBJ1-1
CDR3 protein: CASSRGQGETFF

V gene: TRBV2
J gene: TRBJ2-3
CDR3 protein: CASSGGSSGTTDTQYF

V gene: TRBV6-1
J gene: TRBJ1-2
CDR3 protein: CASSEGTVNYGYTF

V gene: TRBV14
J gene: TRBJ1-1
CDR3 protein: CASSHMNQGMNTEAFF

V gene: TRBV6-6
J gene: TRBJ1-2
CDR3 protein: CASGDSENVDGYTF

V gene: TRBV3-1/TRBV3-2
J gene: TRBJ2-7
CDR3 protein: CASSQGPGSYEQYF

V gene: TRBV7-2
J gene: TRBJ2-7
CDR3 protein: CASSLGGPLSYEQYF

V gene: TRBV19
J gene: TRBJ1-1
CDR3 protein: CASSILGTVLREAFF

V gene: TRBV10-3
J gene: TRBJ1-6
CDR3 protein: CAIKTVNSPLHF

V gene: TRBV7-8
J gene: TRBJ1-2
CDR3 protein: CASSFLGYTEGRYGYTF

V gene: TRBV10-1
J gene: TRBJ1-2
CDR3 protein: CASSESSRRGGDGYTF

V gene: TRBV29-1
J gene: TRBJ1-2
CDR3 protein: CSVDGVNYGYTF

V gene: TRBV11-1
J gene: TRBJ2-1
CDR3 protein: CASSSADRANEQFF

V gene: TRBV4-2
J gene: TRBJ2-1
CDR3 protein: CASSHLTGTGNVQEGNEQFF

V gene: TRBV15
J gene: TRBJ2-7
CDR3 protein: CATSRTGGYEQYF

V gene: TRBV4-1
J gene: TRBJ2-7
CDR3 protein: CASSQEGAQRSYEQYF

V gene: TRBV19
J gene: TRBJ1-2
CDR3 protein: CASSILPRDRGQEDYGYTF

V gene: TRBV18
J gene: TRBJ2-2
CDR3 protein: CASSPELSTGELFF

V gene: TRBV3-1/TRBV3-2
J gene: TRBJ1-1
CDR3 protein: CASSQVGQFVEAFF

V gene: TRBV27
J gene: TRBJ2-7
CDR3 protein: CASSLRYGGRGEQYF

V gene: TRBV18
J gene: TRBJ2-2
CDR3 protein: CASSPYDFLANTGELFF

V gene: TRBV6-2/TRBV6-3
J gene: TRBJ2-1
CDR3 protein: CASSYAGSSYNEQFF

V gene: TRBV11-2
J gene: TRBJ1-6
CDR3 protein: CASSLGFSPSSYNSPLHF